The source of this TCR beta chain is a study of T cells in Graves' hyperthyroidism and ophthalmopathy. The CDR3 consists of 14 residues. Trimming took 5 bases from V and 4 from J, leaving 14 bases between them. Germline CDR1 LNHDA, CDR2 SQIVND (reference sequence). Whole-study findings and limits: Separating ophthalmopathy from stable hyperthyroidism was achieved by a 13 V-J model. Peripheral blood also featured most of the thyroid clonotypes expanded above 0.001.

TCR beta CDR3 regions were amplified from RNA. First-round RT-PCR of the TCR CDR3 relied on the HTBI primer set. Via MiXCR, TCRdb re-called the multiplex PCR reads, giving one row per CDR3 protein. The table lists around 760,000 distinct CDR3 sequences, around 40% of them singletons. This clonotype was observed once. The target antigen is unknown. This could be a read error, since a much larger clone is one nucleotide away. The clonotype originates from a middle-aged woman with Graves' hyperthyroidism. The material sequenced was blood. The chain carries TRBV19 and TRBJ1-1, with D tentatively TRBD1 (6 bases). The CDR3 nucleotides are TGTGCCAGTAGTCCCAGGGGCAGGGGCACTGAAGCTTTCTTT. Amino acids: CASSPRGRGTEAFF.